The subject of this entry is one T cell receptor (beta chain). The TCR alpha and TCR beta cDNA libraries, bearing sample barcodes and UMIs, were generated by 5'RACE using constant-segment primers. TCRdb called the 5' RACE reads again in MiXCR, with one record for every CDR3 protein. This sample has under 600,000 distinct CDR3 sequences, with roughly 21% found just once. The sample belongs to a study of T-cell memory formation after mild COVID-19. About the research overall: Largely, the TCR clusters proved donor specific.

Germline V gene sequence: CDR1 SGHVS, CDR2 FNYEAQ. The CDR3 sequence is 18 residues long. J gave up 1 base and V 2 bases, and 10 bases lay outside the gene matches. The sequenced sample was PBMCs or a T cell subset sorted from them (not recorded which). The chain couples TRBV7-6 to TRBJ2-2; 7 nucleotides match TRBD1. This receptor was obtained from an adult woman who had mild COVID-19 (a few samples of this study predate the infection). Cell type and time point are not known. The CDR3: CASSLRGPGQRNTGELFF. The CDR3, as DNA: TGTGCCAGCAGCTTAAGGGGCCCGGGACAGAGGAACACCGGGGAGCTGTTTTTT.